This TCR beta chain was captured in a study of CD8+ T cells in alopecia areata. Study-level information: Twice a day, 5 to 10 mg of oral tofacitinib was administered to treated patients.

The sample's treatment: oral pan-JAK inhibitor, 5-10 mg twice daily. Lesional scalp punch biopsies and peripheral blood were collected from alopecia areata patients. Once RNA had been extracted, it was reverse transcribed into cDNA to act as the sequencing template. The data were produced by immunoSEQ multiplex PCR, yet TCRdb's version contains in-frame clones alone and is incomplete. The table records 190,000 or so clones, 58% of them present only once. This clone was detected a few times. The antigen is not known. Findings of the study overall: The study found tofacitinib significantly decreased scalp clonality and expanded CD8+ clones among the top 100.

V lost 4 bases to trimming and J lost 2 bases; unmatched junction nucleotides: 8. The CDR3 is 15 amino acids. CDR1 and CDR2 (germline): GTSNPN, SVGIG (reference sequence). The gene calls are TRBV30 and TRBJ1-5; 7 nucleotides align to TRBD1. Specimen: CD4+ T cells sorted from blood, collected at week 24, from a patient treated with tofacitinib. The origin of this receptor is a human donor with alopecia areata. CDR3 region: CAWTSGGGGNQPQHF. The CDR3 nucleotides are TGTGCCTGGACTTCAGGGGGGGGTGGCAATCAGCCCCAGCATTTT. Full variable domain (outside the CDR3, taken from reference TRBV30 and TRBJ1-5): SQTIHQWPATLVQPVGSPLSLECTVEGTSNPNLYWYRQAAGRGLQLLFYSVGIGQISSEVPQNLSASRPQDRQFILSSKKLLLSDSGFYLCAWTSGGGGNQPQHFGDGTRLSIL.